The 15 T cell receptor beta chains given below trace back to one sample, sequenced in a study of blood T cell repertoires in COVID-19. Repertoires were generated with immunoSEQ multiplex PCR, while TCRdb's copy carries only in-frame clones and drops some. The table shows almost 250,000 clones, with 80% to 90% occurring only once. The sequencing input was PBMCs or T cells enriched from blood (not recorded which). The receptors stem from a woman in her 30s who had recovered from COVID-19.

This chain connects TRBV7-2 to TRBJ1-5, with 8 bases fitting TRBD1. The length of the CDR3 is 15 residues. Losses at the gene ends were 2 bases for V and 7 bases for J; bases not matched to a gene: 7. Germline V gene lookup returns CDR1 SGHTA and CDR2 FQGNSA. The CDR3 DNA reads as TGTGCCAGCAGCTTAATCGGACAGGGACGACAGCCCCAGCATTTT. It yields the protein CASSLIGQGRQPQHF. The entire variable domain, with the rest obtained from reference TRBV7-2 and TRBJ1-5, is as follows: GAGVSQSPSNKVTEKGKDVELRCDPISGHTALYWYRQSLGQGLEFLIYFQGNSAPDKSGLPSDRFSAERTGGSVSTLTIQRTQQEDSAVYLCASSLIGQGRQPQHFGDGTRLSIL.

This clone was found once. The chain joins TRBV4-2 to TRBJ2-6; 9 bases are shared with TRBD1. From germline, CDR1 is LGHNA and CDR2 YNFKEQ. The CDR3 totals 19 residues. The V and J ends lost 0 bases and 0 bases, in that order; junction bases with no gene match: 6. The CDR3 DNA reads TGTGCCAGCAGCCAAGATTCGGACAGGGGCTTCTCTGGGGCCAACGTCCTGACTTTC. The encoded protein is CASSQDSDRGFSGANVLTF.

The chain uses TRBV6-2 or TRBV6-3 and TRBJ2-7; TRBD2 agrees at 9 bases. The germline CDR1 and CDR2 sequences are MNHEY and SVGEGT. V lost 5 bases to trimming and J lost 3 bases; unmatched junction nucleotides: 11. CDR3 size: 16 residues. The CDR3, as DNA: TGTGCCAGCAGTCTCCACAGCGGGAGGACTGGCTACGAGCAGTACTTC. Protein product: CASSLHSGRTGYEQYF.

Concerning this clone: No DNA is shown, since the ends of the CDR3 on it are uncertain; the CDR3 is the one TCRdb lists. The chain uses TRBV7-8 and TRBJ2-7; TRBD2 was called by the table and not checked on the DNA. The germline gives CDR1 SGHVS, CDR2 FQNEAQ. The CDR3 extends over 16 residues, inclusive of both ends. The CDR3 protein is CASSLVGGGAGGPNYF.

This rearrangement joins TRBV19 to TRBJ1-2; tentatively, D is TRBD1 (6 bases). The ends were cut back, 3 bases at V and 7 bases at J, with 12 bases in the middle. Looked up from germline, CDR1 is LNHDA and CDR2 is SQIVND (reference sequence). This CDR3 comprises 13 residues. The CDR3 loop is CASSIRAGAGYTF. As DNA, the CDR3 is TGTGCCAGTAGTATCCGCGCAGGGGCTGGCTACACCTTC.

CDR3 in DNA: TGTGCCAGCAGCGTTGGTCGTGCGGTTTTTATCAATCAGCCCCAGCATTTT. Its protein is CASSVGRAVFINQPQHF. The chain uses TRBV5-5 and TRBJ1-5; D is undetermined. V was shortened by 4 bases and J by 3 bases, with 20 bases between the two germline ends. This CDR3 is built from 17 residues. Per germline, CDR1 SGHKS and CDR2 YYEKEE (reference sequence).

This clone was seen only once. CDR3 sequence reads: CASSRQGAAEGYTF. CDR3 coding DNA: TGTGCCAGCTCAAGACAGGGGGCAGCGGAAGGCTACACCTTC. This sequence joins TRBV18 and TRBJ1-2, with TRBD1 matching over 10 bases. Trimming cost V 5 bases and J 8 bases; bases outside gene matches: 8. The CDR3 runs 14 residues. CDR1 and CDR2 from the germline V gene are KGHSH and LQKENI. Full variable domain (remainder filled in from reference TRBV18 and TRBJ1-2): NAGVMQNPRHLVRRRGQEARLRCSPMKGHSHVYWYRQLPEEGLKFMVYLQKENIIDESGMPKERFSAEFPKEGPSILRIQQVVRGDSAAYFCASSRQGAAEGYTFGSGTRLTVV.

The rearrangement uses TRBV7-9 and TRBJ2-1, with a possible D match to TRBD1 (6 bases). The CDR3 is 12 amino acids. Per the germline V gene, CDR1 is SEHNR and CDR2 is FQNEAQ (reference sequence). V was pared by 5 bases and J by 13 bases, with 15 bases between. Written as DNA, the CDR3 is TGTGCCAGCAGCCCTCGGGGCAGGGGACAGTTCTTC. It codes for CASSPRGRGQFF.

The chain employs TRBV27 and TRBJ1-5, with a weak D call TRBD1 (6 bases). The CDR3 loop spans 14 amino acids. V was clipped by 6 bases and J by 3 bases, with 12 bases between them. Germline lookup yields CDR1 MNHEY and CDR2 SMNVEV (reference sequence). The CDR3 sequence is CASRNGQSNQPQHF. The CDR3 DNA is TGTGCCAGCAGAAATGGACAGTCCAATCAGCCCCAGCATTTT.

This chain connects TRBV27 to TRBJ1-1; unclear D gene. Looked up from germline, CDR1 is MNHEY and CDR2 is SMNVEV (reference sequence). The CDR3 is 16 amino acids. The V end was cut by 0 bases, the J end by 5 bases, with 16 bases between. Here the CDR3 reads CASSLSRVNKRTEAFF. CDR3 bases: TGTGCCAGCAGTTTATCGAGGGTCAACAAGAGGACTGAAGCTTTCTTT.

The CDR3 nucleotides read TGTGCCTGGAACGGGGGGGGAGCCAACGTCCTGACTTTC. As protein: CAWNGGGANVLTF. The V call is TRBV30, the J call TRBJ2-6; 8 nucleotides line up with TRBD2. The V segment lost 4 bases and the J segment 7 bases; nucleotides outside the gene matches: 3. Germline V gene lookup returns CDR1 GTSNPN and CDR2 SVGIG (reference sequence). The CDR3 has 13 amino acids.

The CDR3 loop reads CASSPRGEGTGNTIYF. The CDR3, as DNA: TGTGCCAGCAGCCCCCGCGGGGAAGGGACTGGAAACACCATATATTTT. V usage is TRBV13 and J usage is TRBJ1-3; no clear D. CDR1 is PRHDT, CDR2 FYEKMQ, per germline (reference sequence). V was trimmed by 5 bases and J by 2 bases, leaving 16 bases between them. CDR3 length: 16 amino acids.

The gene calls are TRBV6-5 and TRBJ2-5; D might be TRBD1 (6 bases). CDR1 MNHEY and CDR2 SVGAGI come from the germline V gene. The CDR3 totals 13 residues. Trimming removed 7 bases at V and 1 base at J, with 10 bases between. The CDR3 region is CASNLDSQETQYF. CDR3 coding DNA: TGTGCCAGCAACCTGGACAGCCAAGAGACCCAGTACTTC.

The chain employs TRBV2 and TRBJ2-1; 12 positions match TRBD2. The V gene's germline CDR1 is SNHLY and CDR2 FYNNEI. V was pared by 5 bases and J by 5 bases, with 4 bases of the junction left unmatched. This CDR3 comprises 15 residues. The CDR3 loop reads CASSLRTSGNNEQFF. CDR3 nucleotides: TGTGCCAGCAGTCTGAGGACTAGCGGGAACAATGAGCAGTTCTTC.

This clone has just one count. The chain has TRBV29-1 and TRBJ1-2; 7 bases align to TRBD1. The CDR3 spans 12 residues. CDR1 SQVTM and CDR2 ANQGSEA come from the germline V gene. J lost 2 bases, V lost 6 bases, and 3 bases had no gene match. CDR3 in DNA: TGCAGCGTACAGACAGGGAACTATGGCTACACCTTC. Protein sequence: CSVQTGNYGYTF.